The entry below gives a single T cell receptor (beta chain) sequence along with its context. Compared with germline, one end of the junction differs, possibly owing to a read error. Study processing details: ImmunoSEQ supplied junction-only sequences lacking quality scores, so filtering was different. Libraries were prepared by immunoSEQ multiplex PCR; TCRdb keeps only in-frame clonotypes and omits some of them. D and trimming were read from the DNA, whereas the V and J calls and clone size are those reported in that table. Of about 99,000 clones listed, less than 60% are singletons. The data were taken from a study of shared clonotypes between healthy human individuals. The V gene's germline CDR1 is GTSNPN and CDR2 SVGIG (reference sequence). The CDR3 covers 16 residues. Recent vaccinations or acute infections were absent in the healthy HIV-negative adult donors. When samples were unsorted, roughly 100 million PBMCs were used for genomic DNA.

This sequence was found in a woman in her 40s in good health. Some clones in this sample may be carry-over from other donors' samples. Sample: PBMCs. The chain has TRBV30 and TRBJ1-5; D not resolved. The CDR3 bases are TGTGCCTGGAGTGTACAGTCCGGTACCTACAATCAGCCCAAGCATTTT. Its protein is CAWSVQSGTYNQPKHF. The whole variable domain, filled in from reference TRBV30 and TRBJ1-5, reads SQTIHQWPATLVQPVGSPLSLECTVEGTSNPNLYWYRQAAGRGLQLLFYSVGIGQISSEVPQNLSASRPQDRQFILSSKKLLLSDSGFYLCAWSVQSGTYNQPKHFGDGTRLSIL.